The rows below give T cell receptor beta chains drawn from one sample of a study of OX40 agonist ivuxolimab in advanced cancers. Sequencing used immunoSEQ multiplex PCR; TCRdb keeps in-frame clones, though not all of them. The sample carries around 60,000 clones, roughly nine tenths recorded once. Here the sequenced sample was CD4+ or CD8+ T cells sorted from blood, taken in a trial of the OX40 agonist ivuxolimab. The receptors shown here come from an adult with an advanced solid tumor such as melanoma, head and neck, liver or kidney cancer. Each CDR3 is given with its conserved first and last residue. The D gene is left open where the match is weak. Clone size is given for some rows only: seen once, a few or many times, or a class if the clone is expanded.

abundance,j_gene,d_gene,v_gene,CDR3aa,CDR3nt
NA,TRBJ2-5,NA,TRBV4-1,CASSHYWTDKETQYF,TGCGCCAGCAGCCATTATTGGACTGATAAAGAGACCCAGTACTTC
once,TRBJ1-1,NA,TRBV7-2,CASSLFQGTEAFF,TGTGCCAGCAGCTTGTTTCAGGGGACTGAAGCTTTCTTT
few,TRBJ1-1,NA,TRBV5-6,CASSLRGNEAFF,TGTGCCAGCAGTCTTCGGGGGAATGAAGCTTTCTTT
NA,TRBJ2-7,TRBD2,TRBV10-3,CAISETGTSGNYEQYF,TGTGCCATCAGTGAGACCGGGACTAGCGGCAACTACGAGCAGTACTTC
NA,TRBJ2-7,TRBD2,TRBV5-6,CASSPGGRDYEQYF,TGTGCCAGCAGCCCAGGTGGGAGGGACTACGAGCAGTACTTC
NA,TRBJ2-7,NA,TRBV27,CASSLRQPSLSEQYF,TGTGCCAGCAGTTTACGGCAGCCCAGCCTCTCCGAGCAGTACTTC
NA,TRBJ2-1,NA,TRBV7-6,CASSLDQSGGEQFF,TGTGCCAGCAGCTTAGACCAAAGTGGCGGTGAGCAGTTCTTC
few,TRBJ2-2,NA,TRBV5-5,CASSLGPTNTGELFF,TGTGCCAGCAGCTTGGGACCTACGAACACCGGGGAGCTGTTTTTT
NA,TRBJ2-7,TRBD1,TRBV5-1,CASSPRDSYEQYF,TGCGCCAGCAGCCCGAGGGACAGTTACGAGCAGTACTTC
NA,TRBJ1-6,NA,TRBV11-2,CASSLLGSYNSPLHF,TGTGCCAGCAGCTTACTGGGATCCTATAATTCACCCCTCCACTTT
NA,TRBJ1-1,TRBD1,TRBV5-4,CASSLTGENTEAFF,TGTGCCAGCAGCTTGACAGGGGAGAACACTGAAGCTTTCTTT
NA,TRBJ2-7,TRBD2,TRBV28,CASSPPGTSIYEQYF,TGTGCCAGCAGTCCACCCGGGACTAGTATCTACGAGCAGTACTTC
once,TRBJ1-6,TRBD1,TRBV19,CASSSRGQGPLSLHF,TGTGCCAGTAGTTCGCGGGGACAGGGGCCGTTATCCCTCCACTTT
NA,TRBJ2-3,NA,TRBV28,CASSLVRYTQYF,TGTGCCAGCAGCCTGGTTAGATATACGCAGTATTTT
NA,TRBJ1-2,NA,TRBV5-5,CASSLAPSYGYTF,TGTGCCAGCAGCTTGGCACCGAGCTATGGCTACACCTTC